The sequence of this T cell receptor beta chain was determined in a study of T-cell reconstitution after alpha-beta-depleted transplantation in children. This clonotype was detected many times. The CDR3 runs 16 residues. The V end lost 2 bases, the J end lost 4 bases, and 15 bases lay between the germline ends. TCRbeta library construction was performed incorporating unique molecular identifiers. From the PCR reads, TCRdb called clonotypes with MiXCR, one entry per CDR3 protein. The sample lists 190,000 or so distinct CDR3 sequences; around 6.8% were seen once. This receptor was taken from a human donor who donated a stem cell graft to a child with Wiskott-Aldrich syndrome. V usage is TRBV12-3 or TRBV12-4 and J usage is TRBJ1-5, with a tentative D call TRBD1 (5 bases). The specimen comprised PBMCs from the stem cell graft donor, sampled from the stem cell graft. CDR3 coding DNA: TGTGCCAGCAGTTTAAAAGGTTCGGCAGGGAATCAGCCCCAGCATTTT. This sequence encodes CASSLKGSAGNQPQHF.